A single sample is the source of the 27 T cell receptor beta chains below, sequenced in a study of T cells in Graves' hyperthyroidism and ophthalmopathy. Amplified TCR beta CDR3 regions derived from RNA transcripts. HTBI primers were used for first-round RT-PCR of the TCR CDR3. Each CDR3 protein gets one entry after TCRdb re-called the multiplex PCR reads with MiXCR. This table holds a few hundred thousand distinct CDR3 sequences, around 15% found once. The specimen was blood. The receptors derive from a woman in her late teens or twenties with Graves' hyperthyroidism.

This clonotype was recorded many times. The genes are TRBV5-6 and TRBJ2-7; D is unclear. Germline CDR1 SGHDT, CDR2 YYEEEE. The V end was cut by 4 bases, the J end by 4 bases, with 18 bases between. The CDR3 runs 15 residues. The CDR3 coding sequence is TGTGCCAGCAGCGCTATACATAGATCTGGTTACGAGCAGTACGTC. It encodes CASSAIHRSGYEQYV.

The CDR3 protein is CASSLRGGLAGIGEQFF. The DNA for the CDR3 is TGTGCCAGCAGCTTAAGGGGCGGACTAGCGGGAATCGGGGAGCAGTTCTTC. The chain uses TRBV13 and TRBJ2-1, with 12 bases identical to TRBD2. The ends lost 2 bases at V and 10 bases at J; junction bases unmatched: 12. This CDR3 is built from 17 residues. Germline V gives CDR1 PRHDT, CDR2 FYEKMQ (reference sequence). The full variable domain, in which reference TRBV13 and TRBJ2-1 provide the parts outside the CDR3, is AAGVIQSPRHLIKEKRETATLKCYPIPRHDTVYWYQQGPGQDPQFLISFYEKMQSDKGSIPDRFSAQQFSDYHSELNMSSLELGDSALYFCASSLRGGLAGIGEQFFGPGTRLTVL.

This clonotype was seen repeatedly, ten times or more. This chain connects TRBV11-2 to TRBJ2-7; TRBD2 matches 8 bases. Germline V lookup: CDR1 SGHAT, CDR2 FQNNGV. The CDR3 sequence is 17 residues long. With 4 bases clipped from V and 4 bases from J, the junction kept 15 bases outside the gene matches. CDR3 bases: TGTGCCAGCAGCTCCCTTCAATATAGCGGGATGCCGTACGAGCAGTACGTC. Translated: CASSSLQYSGMPYEQYV.

This clonotype appeared many times. Written as DNA, the CDR3 is TGTGCCAGCAGCCAAGATCGAAGCGGCACAGATACGCAGTATTTT. It encodes CASSQDRSGTDTQYF. The chain couples TRBV14 to TRBJ2-3; D gene uncertain. V lost 0 bases to trimming and J lost 1 base, with 8 bases between them. The CDR3 totals 15 residues. Per germline, CDR1 SGHDN and CDR2 FVKESK.

This clonotype was seen repeatedly, ten times or more. The chain joins TRBV28 to TRBJ1-2, with no clear D. V gave up 6 bases and J gave up 4 bases, with 9 bases separating them. Germline V CDR1 and CDR2: MDHEN, SYDVKM. The CDR3 contains 12 residues. CDR3 nucleotides: TGTGCCAGCAGCCCTACAACCTATGGCTACACCTTC. This codes for CASSPTTYGYTF.

This clonotype was observed at least ten times. In DNA, the CDR3 is TGTGCCTGGAGGGTAACAGGGTCTGGGGCCAACGTCCTGACTTTC. This translates into CAWRVTGSGANVLTF. J is TRBJ2-6 and V is TRBV30; D is possibly TRBD1 (6 bases). CDR3 length: 15 amino acids. Germline V gene data show CDR1 as GTSNPN and CDR2 as SVGIG (reference sequence). The V end was cut by 3 bases, the J end by 1 base, with 10 bases between.

This clonotype was observed many times. This chain connects TRBV7-6 to TRBJ2-5; no clear D gene. This CDR3 region has 13 residues. Germline CDR1 is SGHVS and CDR2 is FNYEAQ. V was cut by 5 bases and J by 5 bases, with 12 bases left in between. The CDR3 spells CASSQAGRETQYF. The CDR3, as DNA: TGTGCCAGCAGCCAGGCAGGTCGCGAGACCCAGTACTTC.

This clonotype was seen more than once but under ten times. The V and J genes are TRBV12-3 or TRBV12-4 and TRBJ2-1, with no clear D. This CDR3 has 14 amino acids. V shed 2 bases and J shed 4 bases, with 9 bases lying between them. The CDR3 coding sequence is TGTGCCAGCAGTTTATTAGCTATTTACAATGAGCAGTTCTTC. Its translation: CASSLLAIYNEQFF.

This clonotype was seen a few times. This chain connects TRBV6-1 to TRBJ2-2; D gene unclear. Looked up from germline, CDR1 is MNHNS and CDR2 is SASEGT. The V gene lost 7 bases and the J gene lost 0 bases, with 18 bases spanning the gap. The CDR3 runs 17 residues. The CDR3: CASNLVGRLANTGELFF. The DNA for the CDR3 is TGTGCCAGCAACCTAGTGGGCAGGCTCGCGAACACCGGGGAGCTGTTTTTT.

This clonotype came up a few times. The gene calls are TRBV29-1 and TRBJ2-3, with 7 bases identical to TRBD1. There are 14 residues in the CDR3. Germline V CDR1 and CDR2: SQVTM, ANQGSEA. V gave up 2 bases and J gave up 4 bases; unmatched junction bases: 6. CDR3 in DNA: TGCAGCGTTGAATTCCAGGGGGAACCAGATACGCAGTATTTT. Translation: CSVEFQGEPDTQYF.

The sample holds many counts of this clonotype. CDR3 sequence: CASSWGLRGEQYF. The CDR3 coding sequence is TGTGCCAGCAGCTGGGGACTCCGAGGCGAGCAGTACTTC. This chain links TRBV12-3 or TRBV12-4 with TRBJ2-7; TRBD2 is a possible D gene (6 bases). V was shortened by 6 bases and J by 6 bases, with 15 bases between the two germline ends. The CDR3 spans 13 residues.

This clonotype was seen ten or more times. This chain uses TRBV29-1 with TRBJ2-1; no clear D. V lost 8 bases, J lost 7 bases, and 21 bases lay in between. The CDR3 sequence is 14 residues long. Germline-derived CDR1 and CDR2 are SQVTM and ANQGSEA. This chain's CDR3 is CSLRAFTPGNEQFF. CDR3 bases: TGCAGCCTCCGGGCTTTTACCCCCGGAAATGAGCAGTTCTTC.

This clonotype occurred many times. The V gene is TRBV11-1, the J gene TRBJ2-3, with D possibly being TRBD2 (5 bases). This CDR3 spans 14 amino acids. Trimming took off 7 bases at V and 3 bases at J, with 14 bases between the two ends. The germline CDR1 and CDR2 sequences are SGHAT and FQDESV (reference sequence). CDR3 sequence reads: CASTSGRGTDTQYF. The CDR3 DNA sequence: TGTGCCAGCACCTCCGGTCGCGGGACAGATACGCAGTATTTT. The full variable domain, with the rest looked up from reference TRBV11-1 and TRBJ2-3, is EAEVAQSPRYKITEKSQAVAFWCDPISGHATLYWYRQILGQGPELLVQFQDESVVDDSQLPKDRFSAERLKGVDSTLKIQPAELGDSAMYLCASTSGRGTDTQYFGPGTRLTVL.

This clonotype showed up just a few times. The CDR3 sequence is CATSRGEQGYGYTF. Written as DNA, the CDR3 is TGTGCCACCAGCAGAGGGGAACAGGGGTATGGCTACACCTTC. The V and J genes are TRBV15 and TRBJ1-2; 7 nucleotides line up with TRBD1. Trimming at V came to 1 base and at J to 5 bases, leaving 4 bases not matched to a gene. Germline CDR1 LNHNV, CDR2 YYDKDF (reference sequence). The CDR3 has 14 amino acids.

This clonotype was recorded at least ten times. V usage is TRBV6-1 and J usage is TRBJ2-1; 9 positions match TRBD2. V lost 3 bases to trimming and J lost 9 bases; unmatched junction nucleotides: 6. Per germline, CDR1 MNHNS and CDR2 SASEGT. The CDR3 covers 14 residues. The CDR3 DNA reads TGTGCCAGCAGTGAGCTAGCGGGAATCATTGAGCAGTTCTTC. It yields the protein CASSELAGIIEQFF.

The genes are TRBV19 and TRBJ1-5; 7 bases match TRBD1. Germline loops: CDR1 LNHDA, CDR2 SQIVND (reference sequence). This CDR3 is 13 amino acids long. Trimming removed 7 bases from V and 7 bases from J; junction bases left unmatched: 7. The CDR3 DNA reads TGTGCCAGTACCCACAGGGGCGGACAGCCCCAGCATTTT. This sequence encodes CASTHRGGQPQHF.

This clonotype was counted between two and nine times. The chain uses TRBV12-3 or TRBV12-4 and TRBJ1-2; D possibly corresponds to TRBD1 (5 bases). CDR3 length: 15 residues. Trimming took 0 bases from V and 4 from J, leaving 12 bases between them. As DNA, the CDR3 is TGTGCCAGCAGTTTAGCCCAGGGACGGATCTATGGCTACACCTTC. Protein sequence: CASSLAQGRIYGYTF.

This clonotype was detected only a few times. This clone may be a read error of a much larger clone one base away. The V call is TRBV7-2, the J call TRBJ1-2; the D is unclear. Germline V gene lookup returns CDR1 SGHTA and CDR2 FQGNSA. The CDR3 is made up of 13 amino acids. V lost 1 base and J 0 bases, leaving 3 bases between the germline ends. CDR3 sequence: CASSLDTNYGYTF. As DNA, the CDR3 is TGTGCCAGCAGCTTAGACACTAACTATGGCTACACCTTC.

CDR3 loop: CASSPRGGSLNEQFF. Here the CDR3 DNA reads TGTGCCAGCTCCCCGAGGGGAGGGAGTTTGAATGAGCAGTTCTTC. This chain uses TRBV18 with TRBJ2-1; 7 nucleotides agree with TRBD2. J lost 7 bases, V lost 6 bases, and 12 bases had no gene match. The CDR3 sequence is 15 residues long. Per germline, CDR1 KGHSH and CDR2 LQKENI.

J is TRBJ1-5 and V is TRBV28, with TRBD1 matching over 7 bases. The CDR3 length is 16 residues. Per the germline V gene, CDR1 is MDHEN and CDR2 is SYDVKM. V lost 7 bases and J lost 0; bases outside the gene matches: 9. This CDR3 is CASIIGGLNSNQPQHF. CDR3 DNA sequence: TGTGCCAGCATAATAGGGGGCCTTAATAGCAATCAGCCCCAGCATTTT.

This clonotype was seen repeatedly, ten times or more. V gene TRBV19 combines with J gene TRBJ2-3; 9 bases line up with TRBD2. CDR1 is LNHDA and CDR2 is SQIVND in the germline V gene (reference sequence). Unmatched junction bases numbered 7, after V lost 3 bases and J lost 0 bases. CDR3 length: 17 residues. CDR3 sequence (DNA): TGTGCCAGTAGTATGGCGGGAGGGCCGCCGAGCACAGATACGCAGTATTTT. Amino acid sequence: CASSMAGGPPSTDTQYF.

The chain employs TRBV12-3 or TRBV12-4 and TRBJ2-1; unclear D gene. The CDR3 is made up of 12 amino acids. V lost 7 bases and J lost 7, with 11 bases in between. The CDR3 region has the DNA TGTGCCAGCAAGGTAGTAGGTAATGAGCAGTTCTTC. It yields the protein CASKVVGNEQFF.

In this sample, this clonotype turned up a few times. The genes are TRBV24-1 and TRBJ2-1; 8 bases are a match to TRBD1. V lost 2 bases, J lost 8 bases, and 7 bases stayed unmatched. The CDR3 spans 15 residues. CDR1 and CDR2 from the germline V gene are KGHDR and SFDVKD. The CDR3 sequence: CATSDSGTGGDEQFF. For the CDR3, the DNA is TGTGCCACCAGTGATTCCGGGACAGGCGGGGATGAGCAGTTCTTC.

This clonotype was seen many times. The rearrangement uses TRBV6-2 or TRBV6-3 and TRBJ1-1, with D unclear. The germline V gene encodes CDR1 MNHEY and CDR2 SVGEGT. Trimming left V 2 bases short and J 2 bases short, with 6 bases between. The CDR3 loop spans 13 amino acids. The CDR3 here is CASSYERNTEAFF. The CDR3 nucleotides are TGTGCCAGCAGTTACGAGCGAAACACTGAAGCTTTCTTT.

This clonotype has ten or more counts. The chain is built from TRBV19 and TRBJ1-2; D gene uncertain. From germline, CDR1 is LNHDA and CDR2 SQIVND (reference sequence). V was cut by 6 bases and J by 2 bases, with 7 bases left in between. The CDR3 spans 12 residues. The CDR3 here is CASRYSNYGYTF. The CDR3 DNA is TGTGCCAGTAGGTACAGCAACTATGGCTACACCTTC.

The rearrangement links TRBV7-2 to TRBJ2-1; D might be TRBD1 or TRBD2, each matching 5 bases. V was pared by 2 bases and J by 5 bases, with 10 bases between. Germline loops: CDR1 SGHTA, CDR2 FQGNSA. The CDR3 contains 14 residues. CDR3 sequence (DNA): TGTGCCAGCAGCTTACCGGGACGGAACAATGAGCAGTTCTTC. Translating gives CASSLPGRNNEQFF.

This clonotype turned up a few times. The chain combines TRBV19 with TRBJ1-6; D is ambiguous. The CDR3 runs 14 residues. Germline loops: CDR1 LNHDA, CDR2 SQIVND (reference sequence). Trimming removed 7 bases from V and 0 bases from J, with 7 bases in between. The CDR3 protein is CASKASSYNSPLHF. Written as DNA, the CDR3 is TGTGCCAGTAAGGCGAGCTCCTATAATTCACCCCTCCACTTT.